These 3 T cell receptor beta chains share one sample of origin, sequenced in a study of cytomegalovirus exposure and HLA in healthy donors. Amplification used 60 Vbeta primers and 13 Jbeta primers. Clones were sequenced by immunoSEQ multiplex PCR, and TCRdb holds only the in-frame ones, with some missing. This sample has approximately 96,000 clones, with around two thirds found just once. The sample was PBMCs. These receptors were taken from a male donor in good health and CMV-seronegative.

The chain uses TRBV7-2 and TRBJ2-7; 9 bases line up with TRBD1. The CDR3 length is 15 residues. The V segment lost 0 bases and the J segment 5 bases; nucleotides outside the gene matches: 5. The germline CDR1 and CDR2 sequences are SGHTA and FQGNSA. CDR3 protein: CASSLAGQGFNEQYF. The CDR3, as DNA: TGTGCCAGCAGCTTAGCCGGACAGGGGTTCAACGAGCAGTACTTC.

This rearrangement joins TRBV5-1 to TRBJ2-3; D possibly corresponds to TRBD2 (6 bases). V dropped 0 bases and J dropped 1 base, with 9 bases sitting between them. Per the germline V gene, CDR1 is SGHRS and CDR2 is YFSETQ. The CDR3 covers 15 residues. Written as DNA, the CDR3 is TGCGCCAGCAGCTTGGATCCGGGGGGCACAGATACGCAGTATTTT. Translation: CASSLDPGGTDTQYF.

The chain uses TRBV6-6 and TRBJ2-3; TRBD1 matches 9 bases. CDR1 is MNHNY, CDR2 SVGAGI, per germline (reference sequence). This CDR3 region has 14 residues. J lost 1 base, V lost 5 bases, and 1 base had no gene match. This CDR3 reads CASSRQGGTDTQYF. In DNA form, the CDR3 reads TGTGCCAGCAGTAGACAGGGGGGCACAGATACGCAGTATTTT.